One TCR beta chain is described in this entry. Using immunoSEQ multiplex PCR, the repertoire was profiled, and TCRdb retains in-frame clones only, with some absent. The data contain some 90,000 clones, approximately 91% of them singletons. The data originate from a study of T cell responses to AZD1222 COVID-19 vaccine. The CDR3 runs to 17 residues. V shed 0 bases and J shed 1 base, with 12 bases lying between them. The germline gives CDR1 SEHNR, CDR2 FQNEAQ (reference sequence). The chain couples TRBV7-9 to TRBJ2-2; TRBD2 is a possible D gene (6 bases). The source is an adult in good health. The sample here was peripheral blood, taken on day 0 of AZD1222 vaccination. In nucleotides, the CDR3 is TGTGCCAGCAGCTTAGCTGGCGGGCGGGGGAACACCGGGGAGCTGTTTTTT. It encodes CASSLAGGRGNTGELFF.